The clone carrying this T cell receptor (beta chain) was detected a few times. Its antigen is unidentified. Generated by immunoSEQ multiplex PCR, the TCRdb table keeps only in-frame clones and is missing some. Among 350,000 to 600,000 clones listed, roughly nine tenths were seen once. These data come from a study of Ad26.COV2.S vaccination and SARS-CoV-2 variants. Findings of the study overall: Using TCR breadth and depth analyses may have led to underestimated total T cell responses.

The treatment is: 19 received Ad26.COV2.S at low or high dose, single or two shots; 5 received placebo; per-sample allocation not given. Specimens were obtained on day 63 following the first vaccine or placebo injection. An Ad26 vector expressing Wuhan-strain SARS-CoV-2 spike constituted the vaccine. Sequencing used peripheral blood, obtained in a trial of Ad26.COV2.S vaccine versus placebo. This TCR was recovered from a person between 18 and 65 years old who received the Ad26.COV2.S COVID-19 vaccine or a placebo.

CDR3 nucleotides: TGTGCCAGCAGCTTTGACAGAAGCGAGCAGTACTTC. This translates into CASSFDRSEQYF. V is TRBV5-4 and J is TRBJ2-7; TRBD1 is a possible D gene (5 bases). From germline, CDR1 is SGHNT and CDR2 YYREEE (reference sequence). V dropped 2 bases and J dropped 6 bases, with 9 bases sitting between them. This CDR3 is 12 amino acids long.